Included here is one T cell receptor (beta chain) sequence, with context. Its antigen is not identified. TCRdb's table, derived via immunoSEQ multiplex PCR, lists solely in-frame clones and lacks some. The table includes around 60,000 clones, over 75% detected once. There are 17 residues in the CDR3. Germline V CDR1 and CDR2: MDHEN, SYDVKM. Trimming took 5 bases from V and 3 from J; bases not matched to a gene: 11. This record comes from a study of T cell responses to AZD1222 COVID-19 vaccine. Points from the study as a whole: The sample set comprised mostly white British donors with more females, and clonal diversity was possibly underestimated.

The chain has TRBV28 and TRBJ1-3; 9 nucleotides match TRBD1. The receptor was derived from an adult who received the AZD1222 COVID-19 vaccine. The sequencing here drew on peripheral blood, taken 28 days after the second AZD1222 dose. CDR3 amino acids: CASSLKWDRVYGNTIYF. The CDR3 nucleotides are TGTGCCAGCAGTCTCAAATGGGACAGGGTATATGGAAACACCATATATTTT.